Each of the 14 T cell receptor beta chains below was sequenced from the same sample in a study of blood T cell repertoires in COVID-19. Profiling relied on immunoSEQ multiplex PCR, and the TCRdb table lists in-frame clones only, not all of them. This table holds about 34,000 clones, approximately 80% found once. Specimen: peripheral blood. Receptors originate from a man at least 80 years old with acute or convalescent COVID-19.

This clone showed up just a few times. The V call is TRBV5-1, the J call TRBJ2-3, with D unclear. Germline assignment: CDR1 SGHRS and CDR2 YFSETQ. The CDR3 consists of 14 residues. Trimming removed 0 bases from V and 7 bases from J, with 12 bases in between. The CDR3 DNA follows: TGCGCCAGCAGCTTGGAAAGGTCAGGTCATACGCAGTATTTT. Its protein product is CASSLERSGHTQYF.

The rearrangement uses TRBV7-3 and TRBJ2-3; 9 bases are a match to TRBD2. The CDR3 runs to 16 residues. Germline V lookup: CDR1 SGHTA, CDR2 FQGTGA. Trimming cost V 5 bases and J 0 bases; bases outside gene matches: 6. The DNA of the CDR3 is TGTGCCAGCAGCGGTGAGCGGGGGGCTAGCACAGATACGCAGTATTTT. Amino acid sequence: CASSGERGASTDTQYF.

The rearrangement joins TRBV5-1 to TRBJ2-7; 8 bases are shared with TRBD1. Germline CDR1 and CDR2: SGHRS and YFSETQ. The CDR3 loop spans 15 amino acids. With 4 bases clipped from V and 4 bases from J, the junction kept 10 bases outside the gene matches. The CDR3 DNA is TGCGCCAGCAGCGCAAGACAGGGGAAGAGGTACGAGCAGTACTTC. Residues: CASSARQGKRYEQYF.

The V and J genes are TRBV18 and TRBJ2-7, with 7 bases lining up with TRBD1. This CDR3 comprises 14 residues. Germline V gene lookup returns CDR1 KGHSH and CDR2 LQKENI. V shed 5 bases, J shed 7 bases, and the junction held 11 bases outside the gene matches. The CDR3 DNA sequence: TGTGCCAGCTCATCCGGGACAGAGTTTTGGGAGCAGTACTTC. It specifies CASSSGTEFWEQYF.

This clone has more than one count but fewer than ten. The gene calls are TRBV5-1 and TRBJ1-2; 8 bases match TRBD1. Germline lookup yields CDR1 SGHRS and CDR2 YFSETQ. The V and J ends lost 4 bases and 2 bases, in that order; junction bases with no gene match: 7. The CDR3 consists of 15 residues. This chain's CDR3 is CASSLGTGGNYGYTF. CDR3 in DNA: TGCGCCAGCAGCCTAGGGACAGGTGGAAACTATGGCTACACCTTC.

The rearrangement joins TRBV15 to TRBJ1-4, with TRBD1 matching 8 bases. Trimming cost V 8 bases and J 7 bases; bases outside gene matches: 9. This CDR3 is built from 14 residues. Germline V CDR1 and CDR2: LNHNV, YYDKDF (reference sequence). This chain's CDR3 is CATCQGAGGEKLFF. CDR3 coding DNA: TGTGCCACCTGCCAGGGGGCAGGGGGTGAAAAACTGTTTTTT.

The CDR3 DNA reads as TGTGCCAGCATCTTGACGGGACAGGGGGACTCACCCCTCCACTTT. Its translation: CASILTGQGDSPLHF. The rearrangement uses TRBV2 and TRBJ1-6; 11 bases fit TRBD1. V lost 7 bases to trimming and J lost 10 bases; unmatched junction nucleotides: 9. Germline values: CDR1 SNHLY, CDR2 FYNNEI. This CDR3 region has 15 residues.

This chain uses TRBV6-4 with TRBJ2-2; 8 nucleotides line up with TRBD2. Germline V CDR1 and CDR2: MRHNA, SNTAGT. The V gene end was trimmed by 6 bases and the J gene end by 4 bases; junction bases not matched to a gene: 4. The CDR3 spans 14 residues. CDR3 sequence reads: CASRMTSATGELFF. The CDR3 DNA follows: TGTGCCAGCAGGATGACTAGCGCCACCGGGGAGCTGTTTTTT.

The chain couples TRBV29-1 to TRBJ2-7, with a possible D match to TRBD2 (6 bases). The CDR3 length is 12 residues. Trimming removed 6 bases from V and 0 bases from J, with 9 bases in between. CDR1 SQVTM and CDR2 ANQGSEA come from the germline V gene. This chain's CDR3 is CSVRTNSYEQYF. CDR3 sequence (DNA): TGCAGCGTAAGGACTAACTCCTACGAGCAGTACTTC.

V and J are TRBV19 and TRBJ1-5; D perhaps matches TRBD1 (6 bases). The CDR3 totals 15 residues. Germline CDR1 reads LNHDA; CDR2 reads SQIVND (reference sequence). V lost 3 bases, J lost 3 bases, and 12 bases lay in between. The CDR3 reads CASSMETGINQPQHF. CDR3 nucleotide sequence: TGTGCCAGTAGTATGGAAACAGGGATCAATCAGCCCCAGCATTTT.

In its sample, this clone was seen once. CDR3 coding DNA: TGTGCCAGCAGCTTAAGGGGTGAGCGCAATCAGCCCCAGCATTTT. It codes for CASSLRGERNQPQHF. The V call is TRBV7-2, the J call TRBJ1-5, with a tentative D call TRBD1 (5 bases). V lost 2 bases to trimming and J lost 2 bases, with 10 bases between them. This CDR3 is built from 15 residues. The germline CDR1 and CDR2 sequences are SGHTA and FQGNSA.

The gene calls are TRBV3-1 (or the pseudogene TRBV3-2) and TRBJ2-4; perhaps TRBD1 as D (6 bases). The CDR3 runs 13 residues. The V gene lost 4 bases and the J gene lost 6 bases, with 10 bases spanning the gap. Looked up from germline, CDR1 is LGHDT and CDR2 is YNNKEL (reference sequence). For the CDR3, the DNA is TGTGCCAGCAGCCCGGACAGTGGAAACATTCAGTACTTC. Translated: CASSPDSGNIQYF.

This chain connects TRBV7-2 to TRBJ1-4; D remains ambiguous. CDR3 length equals 14 residues. CDR1 and CDR2 (germline): SGHTA, FQGNSA. V was cut by 5 bases and J by 7 bases, with 14 bases left in between. CDR3 region: CASSPQALGEKLFF. Here the CDR3 DNA reads TGTGCCAGCAGCCCTCAGGCCCTGGGTGAAAAACTGTTTTTT.

The chain joins TRBV12-3 or TRBV12-4 to TRBJ1-2; D uncertain. The CDR3 totals 13 residues. V lost 3 bases and J 6 bases, leaving 11 bases between the germline ends. The CDR3 bases are TGTGCCAGCAGTTTTGGGGAGAGCGATGGCTACACCTTC. Translation: CASSFGESDGYTF.